This T cell receptor beta chain stems from a study of OX40 agonist ivuxolimab in advanced cancers. Study-level background: Partial responses were achieved by three patients, of whom one had hepatocellular carcinoma and two had cutaneous melanoma.

Sequenced by immunoSEQ multiplex PCR; TCRdb stores in-frame clones only, minus some. Of tens of thousands of clones in the sample, approximately 80% were seen once. V lost 3 bases and J 4 bases, leaving 10 bases between the germline ends. The CDR3 is 13 residues long. Per the germline V gene, CDR1 is SGHKS and CDR2 is YYEKEE (reference sequence). The rearrangement links TRBV5-5 to TRBJ1-1, with D perhaps TRBD1 (6 bases). This clonotype originated in an adult with an advanced solid tumor such as melanoma, head and neck, liver or kidney cancer. The sequences come from CD4+ or CD8+ T cells sorted from blood, collected in a trial of the OX40 agonist ivuxolimab. The CDR3 loop reads CASSSRQATEAFF. CDR3 bases: TGTGCCAGCAGCTCCCGACAGGCCACTGAAGCTTTCTTT.